These T cell receptor beta chains were read from a single sample in a study of shared clonotypes between healthy human individuals. Only in-frame clones appear in the TCRdb table, and some are missing; sequencing was by immunoSEQ multiplex PCR. This table has 2 million to 2.5 million clones, about nine tenths appearing once. Material: naive CD4+ T cells from PBMCs. Receptors were obtained from a young man in good health. Some clones in this sample may be carry-over from other donors' samples. CDR3s include the opening cysteine and the closing phenylalanine or tryptophan. Each record gives: D gene, V gene, J gene, clone size, CDR3 DNA, CDR3 protein. D genes are given only for firm matches. Rows give clone size only sometimes, using once, few, many, or a class for an expanded clone.

D: -; V: TRBV11-3; J: TRBJ2-2; size: -; DNA: TGTGCCAGCAGCTTAATAACTAGTGGGGTCGGCTTGGGGGAGCTGTTTTTT; CDR3: CASSLITSGVGLGELFF
D: TRBD1; V: TRBV29-1; J: TRBJ2-4; size: -; DNA: TGCAGCGCAAGGGACAGCAAAAACATTCAGTACTTC; CDR3: CSARDSKNIQYF
D: -; V: TRBV6-6; J: TRBJ2-5; size: -; DNA: TGTGCCAGCAGTTACGGGGCGAGTACGGGAGAGACCCAGTACTTC; CDR3: CASSYGASTGETQYF
D: -; V: TRBV28; J: TRBJ1-3; size: once; DNA: TGTGCCAGCAGCCCGCTGAGGTTTGGCTCTGGAAACACCATATATTTT; CDR3: CASSPLRFGSGNTIYF
D: TRBD2; V: TRBV10-3; J: TRBJ2-2; size: -; DNA: TGTGCCATCAGTGAGCTAGCGGGAGGTACCGGGGAGCTGTTTTTT; CDR3: CAISELAGGTGELFF
D: -; V: TRBV28; J: TRBJ2-2; size: -; DNA: TGTGCCAGCAGTGTTCTCGACCGATCGAACACCGGGGAGCTGTTTTTT; CDR3: CASSVLDRSNTGELFF
D: -; V: TRBV7-2; J: TRBJ1-6; size: -; DNA: TGTGCCAGCAGCTTTTCGGGGAATTCACCCCTCCACTTT; CDR3: CASSFSGNSPLHF
D: TRBD1; V: TRBV20-1; J: TRBJ1-2; size: -; DNA: TGCAGTGCTATCAGGGGGGACGGCTACACCTTC; CDR3: CSAIRGDGYTF
D: -; V: TRBV2; J: TRBJ1-5; size: -; DNA: TGTGCCAGCAGTGAACTATCGAATAGCAATCAGCCCCAGCATTTT; CDR3: CASSELSNSNQPQHF
D: TRBD1; V: TRBV18; J: TRBJ1-3; size: -; DNA: TGTGCCAGCTCACCCCTGAGTGGACAGGGTCGGGGCTCTGGAAACACCATATATTTT; CDR3: CASSPLSGQGRGSGNTIYF
D: TRBD1; V: TRBV7-2; J: TRBJ2-7; size: -; DNA: TGTGCCAGCAGCTTAGGGGCAGGGGGCTGGGACGAGCAGTACTTC; CDR3: CASSLGAGGWDEQYF
D: TRBD1; V: TRBV10-3; J: TRBJ2-7; size: -; DNA: TGTGCCACCACGGGACAGGGGGCCTCCTACGAGCAGTACTTC; CDR3: CATTGQGASYEQYF
D: -; V: TRBV7-2; J: TRBJ2-3; size: -; DNA: TGTGCCAGCAGCCAAGTTGTGTTGGAGGCAGATACGCAGTATTTT; CDR3: CASSQVVLEADTQYF
D: TRBD2; V: TRBV5-1; J: TRBJ2-3; size: -; DNA: TGCGCCAGCAGCCCCGGCGGGGGGGCCACAGATACGCAGTATTTT; CDR3: CASSPGGGATDTQYF
D: -; V: TRBV4-1; J: TRBJ1-4; size: -; DNA: TGCGCCAGCAGCCAAGTAGAGGCAGTAGCAACTAATGAAAAACTGTTTTTT; CDR3: CASSQVEAVATNEKLFF
D: TRBD2; V: TRBV7-8; J: TRBJ2-1; size: -; DNA: TGTGCCAGCAGCTTAGATAGCGGGAGTTTTAGTGAGCAGTTCTTC; CDR3: CASSLDSGSFSEQFF
D: TRBD1; V: TRBV6-1; J: TRBJ2-2; size: -; DNA: TGTGCCAGCAGTGACCCGGGACAGGGCTATACCGGGGAGCTGTTTTTT; CDR3: CASSDPGQGYTGELFF
D: -; V: TRBV28; J: TRBJ2-1; size: -; DNA: TGTGCCAGCAGTTTATACGCCGGGACTGCCTACAATGAGCAGTTCTTC; CDR3: CASSLYAGTAYNEQFF